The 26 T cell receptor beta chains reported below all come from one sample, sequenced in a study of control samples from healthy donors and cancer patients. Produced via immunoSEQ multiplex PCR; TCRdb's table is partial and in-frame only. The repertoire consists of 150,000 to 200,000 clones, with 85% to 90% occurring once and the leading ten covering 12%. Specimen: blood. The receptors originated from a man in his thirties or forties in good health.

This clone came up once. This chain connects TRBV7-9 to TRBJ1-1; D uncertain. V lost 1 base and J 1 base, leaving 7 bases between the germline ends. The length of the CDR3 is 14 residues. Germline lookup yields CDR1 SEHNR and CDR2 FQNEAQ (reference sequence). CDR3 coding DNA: TGTGCCAGCAGCTTAGACATACAGAACACTGAAGCTTTCTTT. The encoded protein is CASSLDIQNTEAFF.

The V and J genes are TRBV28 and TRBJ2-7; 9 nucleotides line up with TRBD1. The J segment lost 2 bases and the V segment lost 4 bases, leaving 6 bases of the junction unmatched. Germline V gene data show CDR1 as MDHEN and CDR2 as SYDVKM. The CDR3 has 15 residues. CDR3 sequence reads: CASSSTGGLTYEQYF. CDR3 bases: TGTGCCAGCAGTTCCACAGGGGGCCTTACCTACGAGCAGTACTTC.

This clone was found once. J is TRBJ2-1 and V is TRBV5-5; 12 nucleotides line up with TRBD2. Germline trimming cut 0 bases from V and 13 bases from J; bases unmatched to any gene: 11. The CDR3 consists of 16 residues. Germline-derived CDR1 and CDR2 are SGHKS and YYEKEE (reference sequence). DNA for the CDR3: TGTGCCAGCAGCTTGGCGCTAGCGGGGGGGCCAGCGCTACAGTTCTTC. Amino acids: CASSLALAGGPALQFF.

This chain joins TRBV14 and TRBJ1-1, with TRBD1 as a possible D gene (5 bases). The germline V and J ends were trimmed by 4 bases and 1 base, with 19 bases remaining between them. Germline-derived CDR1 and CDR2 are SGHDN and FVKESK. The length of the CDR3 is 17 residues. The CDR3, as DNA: TGTGCCAGCAGCCTCATTAGACAGTCTAATCGGAACACTGAAGCTTTCTTT. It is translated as CASSLIRQSNRNTEAFF.

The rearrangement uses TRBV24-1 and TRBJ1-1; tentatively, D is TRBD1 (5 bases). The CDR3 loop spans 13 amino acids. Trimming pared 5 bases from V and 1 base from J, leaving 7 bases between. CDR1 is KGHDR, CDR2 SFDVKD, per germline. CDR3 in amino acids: CATSVDRNTEAFF. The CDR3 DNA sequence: TGTGCCACCAGTGTTGACAGGAACACTGAAGCTTTCTTT.

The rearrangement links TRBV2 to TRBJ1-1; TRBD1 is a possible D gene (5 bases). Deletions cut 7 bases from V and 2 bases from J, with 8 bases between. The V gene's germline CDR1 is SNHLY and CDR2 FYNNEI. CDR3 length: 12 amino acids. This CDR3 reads CASMQGNTEAFF. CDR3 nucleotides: TGTGCCAGCATGCAGGGAAACACTGAAGCTTTCTTT.

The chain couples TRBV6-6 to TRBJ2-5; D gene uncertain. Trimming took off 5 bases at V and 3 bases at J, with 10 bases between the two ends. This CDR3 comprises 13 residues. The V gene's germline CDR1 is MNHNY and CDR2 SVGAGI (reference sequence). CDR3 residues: CASSLTEKETQYF. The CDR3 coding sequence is TGTGCCAGCAGTCTGACGGAGAAAGAGACCCAGTACTTC.

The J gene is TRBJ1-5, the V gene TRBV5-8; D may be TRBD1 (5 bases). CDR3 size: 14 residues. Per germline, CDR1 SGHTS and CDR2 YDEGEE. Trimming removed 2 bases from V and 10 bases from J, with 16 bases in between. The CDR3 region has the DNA TGTGCCAGCAGCTTCGGCAGGGCATTGGGTCCCCAGCATTTT. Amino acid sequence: CASSFGRALGPQHF. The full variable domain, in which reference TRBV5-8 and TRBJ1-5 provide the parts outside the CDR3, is EAGVTQSPTHLIKTRGQQATLRCSPISGHTSVYWYQQALGLGLQFLLWYDEGEERNRGNFPPRFSGRQFPNYSSELNVNALELEDSALYLCASSFGRALGPQHFGDGTRLSIL.

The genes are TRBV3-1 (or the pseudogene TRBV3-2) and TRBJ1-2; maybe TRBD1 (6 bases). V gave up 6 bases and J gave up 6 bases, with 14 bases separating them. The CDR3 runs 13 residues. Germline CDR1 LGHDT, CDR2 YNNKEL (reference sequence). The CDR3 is CASSLRGSDGYTF. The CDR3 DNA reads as TGTGCCAGCAGTCTTAGGGGGAGTGATGGCTACACCTTC.

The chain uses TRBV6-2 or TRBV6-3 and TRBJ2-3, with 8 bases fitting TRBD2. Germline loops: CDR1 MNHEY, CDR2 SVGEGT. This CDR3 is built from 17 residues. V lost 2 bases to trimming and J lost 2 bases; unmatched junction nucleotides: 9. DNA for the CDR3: TGTGCCAGCAGTTACCGTGGGATAGCGGGGATCACAGATACGCAGTATTTT. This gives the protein CASSYRGIAGITDTQYF.

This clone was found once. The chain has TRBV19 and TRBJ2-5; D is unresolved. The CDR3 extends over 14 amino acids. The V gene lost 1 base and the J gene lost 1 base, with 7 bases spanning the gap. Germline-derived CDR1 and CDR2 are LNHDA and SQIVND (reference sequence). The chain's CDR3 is CASSIGHPQETQYF. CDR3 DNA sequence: TGTGCCAGTAGTATAGGCCATCCCCAAGAGACCCAGTACTTC.

The CDR3 spells CASSLAKLAGGTDTQYF. CDR3 bases: TGTGCCAGCAGCTTAGCGAAACTAGCGGGGGGCACAGATACGCAGTATTTT. The rearrangement links TRBV7-9 to TRBJ2-3; 11 bases fit TRBD2. CDR1 SEHNR and CDR2 FQNEAQ come from the germline V gene (reference sequence). J was trimmed by 1 base and V by 0 bases; bases with no gene match: 3. The CDR3 sequence is 17 residues long.

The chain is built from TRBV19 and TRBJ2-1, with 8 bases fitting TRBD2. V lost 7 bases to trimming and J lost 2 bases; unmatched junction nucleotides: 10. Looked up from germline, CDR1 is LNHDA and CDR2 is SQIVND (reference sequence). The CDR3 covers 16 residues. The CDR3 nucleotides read TGTGCCAGTAAAGGGCTAGCGGGCCGGGCCTACAATGAGCAGTTCTTC. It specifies CASKGLAGRAYNEQFF.

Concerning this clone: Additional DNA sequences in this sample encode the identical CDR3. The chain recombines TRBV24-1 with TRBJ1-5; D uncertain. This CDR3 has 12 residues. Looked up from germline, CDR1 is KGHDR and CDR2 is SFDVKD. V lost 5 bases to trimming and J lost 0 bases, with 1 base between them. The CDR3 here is CATSGSNQPQHF. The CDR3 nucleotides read TGTGCCACCAGTGGTAGCAATCAGCCCCAGCATTTT.

Here the CDR3 reads CASSQKDRGNQPQHF. Written as DNA, the CDR3 is TGCGCCAGCAGCCAGAAGGACAGGGGCAATCAGCCCCAGCATTTT. This chain links TRBV4-3 with TRBJ1-5; TRBD1 matches at 8 bases. The CDR3 loop spans 15 amino acids. J lost 2 bases, V lost 3 bases, and 3 bases had no gene match. Germline V gene lookup returns CDR1 LGHNA and CDR2 YSLEER.

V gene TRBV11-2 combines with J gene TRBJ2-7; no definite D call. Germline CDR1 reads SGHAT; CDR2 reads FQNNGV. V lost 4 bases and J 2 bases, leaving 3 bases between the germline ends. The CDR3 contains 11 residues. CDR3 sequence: CASSSAYEQYF. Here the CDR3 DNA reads TGTGCCAGCAGCTCAGCCTACGAGCAGTACTTC.

In DNA form, the CDR3 reads TGTGCCACCTTAGCAGAGAACAATCAGCCCCAGCATTTT. Amino acid sequence: CATLAENNQPQHF. This chain joins TRBV19 and TRBJ1-5; no definite D call. Germline V CDR1 and CDR2: LNHDA, SQIVND (reference sequence). V was clipped by 10 bases and J by 3 bases, with 13 bases between them. This CDR3 is built from 13 residues.

The CDR3 DNA follows: TGTGCCAGCAGCGACGGGACAGGGGTTGAAAAACTGTTTTTT. Translating gives CASSDGTGVEKLFF. This chain connects TRBV9 to TRBJ1-4, with 10 bases aligning to TRBD1. The CDR3 extends over 14 amino acids. The V and J ends lost 3 bases and 7 bases, in that order; junction bases with no gene match: 3. CDR1 is SGDLS, CDR2 YYNGEE, per germline.

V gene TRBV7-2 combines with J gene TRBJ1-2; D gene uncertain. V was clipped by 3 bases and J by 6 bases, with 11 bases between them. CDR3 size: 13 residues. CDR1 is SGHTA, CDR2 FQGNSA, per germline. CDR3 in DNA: TGTGCCAGCAGCTTCTCCCAGAGGAATGGCTACACCTTC. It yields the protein CASSFSQRNGYTF. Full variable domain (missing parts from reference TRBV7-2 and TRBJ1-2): GAGVSQSPSNKVTEKGKDVELRCDPISGHTALYWYRQSLGQGLEFLIYFQGNSAPDKSGLPSDRFSAERTGGSVSTLTIQRTQQEDSAVYLCASSFSQRNGYTFGSGTRLTVV.

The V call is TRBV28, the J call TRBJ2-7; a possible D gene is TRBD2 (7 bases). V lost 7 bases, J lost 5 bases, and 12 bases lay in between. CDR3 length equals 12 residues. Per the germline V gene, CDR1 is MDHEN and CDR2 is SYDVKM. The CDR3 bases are TGTGCCAGCATCAGGGGAGGGAACGAGCAGTACTTC. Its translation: CASIRGGNEQYF.

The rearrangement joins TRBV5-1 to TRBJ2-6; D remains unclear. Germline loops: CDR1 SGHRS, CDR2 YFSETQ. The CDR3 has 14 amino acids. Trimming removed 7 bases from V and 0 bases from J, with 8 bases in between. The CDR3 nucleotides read TGCGCCAGCTCTCGGGTCTCTGGGGCCAACGTCCTGACTTTC. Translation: CASSRVSGANVLTF. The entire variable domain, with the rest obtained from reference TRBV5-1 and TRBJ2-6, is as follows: KAGVTQTPRYLIKTRGQQVTLSCSPISGHRSVSWYQQTPGQGLQFLFEYFSETQRNKGNFPGRFSGRQFSNSRSEMNVSTLELGDSALYLCASSRVSGANVLTFGAGSRLTVL.

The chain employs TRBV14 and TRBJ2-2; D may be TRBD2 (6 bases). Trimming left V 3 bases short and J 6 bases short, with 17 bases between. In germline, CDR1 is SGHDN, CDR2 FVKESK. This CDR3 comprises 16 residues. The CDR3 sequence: CASSQWSAGRAGELFF. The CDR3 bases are TGTGCCAGCAGCCAGTGGTCGGCGGGGCGGGCCGGGGAGCTGTTTTTT.

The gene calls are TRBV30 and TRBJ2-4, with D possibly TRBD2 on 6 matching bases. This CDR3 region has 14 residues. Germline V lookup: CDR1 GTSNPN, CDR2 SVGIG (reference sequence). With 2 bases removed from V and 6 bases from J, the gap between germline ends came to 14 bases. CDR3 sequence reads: CAWSQEGRVNIQYF. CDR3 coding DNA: TGTGCCTGGAGTCAGGAGGGCAGGGTAAACATTCAGTACTTC.

The CDR3 coding sequence is TGTGCCGGCAGAACGGGGTCCAGTACAGATACGCAGTATTTT. Its translation is CAGRTGSSTDTQYF. This chain joins TRBV21-1 and TRBJ2-3; TRBD2 was called by the table and not checked on the DNA. TRBV21-1 is a pseudogene. This CDR3 is 14 amino acids long.

The CDR3 region is CASSRDGNYGYTF. The CDR3 DNA reads TGTGCCAGCTCACGGGACGGTAACTATGGCTACACCTTC. The chain employs TRBV18 and TRBJ1-2, with D possibly TRBD1 on 5 matching bases. Trimming left V 4 bases short and J 1 base short, with 7 bases between. Germline V gene data show CDR1 as KGHSH and CDR2 as LQKENI. CDR3 length: 13 amino acids.

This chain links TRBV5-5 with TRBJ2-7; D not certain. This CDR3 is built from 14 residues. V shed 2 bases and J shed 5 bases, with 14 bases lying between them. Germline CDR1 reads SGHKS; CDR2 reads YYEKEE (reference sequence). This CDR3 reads CASSLAGGFDEQYF. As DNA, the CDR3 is TGTGCCAGCAGCTTAGCCGGTGGTTTCGACGAGCAGTACTTC. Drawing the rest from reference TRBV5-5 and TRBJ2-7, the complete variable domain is DAGVTQSPTHLIKTRGQQVTLRCSPISGHKSVSWYQQVLGQGPQFIFQYYEKEERGRGNFPDRFSARQFPNYSSELNVNALLLGDSALYLCASSLAGGFDEQYFGPGTRLTVT.